These 28 T cell receptor beta chains share one sample of origin, sequenced in a study of blood T cells in healthy people across ages. Alongside a J-beta primer mix, a sample-barcoded 5' primer served in a second PCR lasting roughly 7 to 11 cycles. One entry per CDR3 protein, called by TCRdb with MiXCR from the 5' RACE reads. The data contain 1.5 million to 2 million distinct CDR3 sequences, roughly 49% of them singletons. Material: blood. These receptors all come from a woman aged 40-49 years in good health.

This clonotype was seen a few times. The chain links TRBV5-1 to TRBJ2-3, with 7 bases aligning to TRBD2. CDR3 length equals 14 residues. The J segment lost 5 bases and the V segment lost 6 bases, leaving 9 bases of the junction unmatched. Germline CDR1 is SGHRS and CDR2 is YFSETQ. CDR3 bases: TGCGCCAGCACTCGAGCGGGGATCCGAGATACGCAGTATTTT. Translating it yields CASTRAGIRDTQYF.

The V and J genes are TRBV6-5 and TRBJ2-5; 8 bases align to TRBD2. The CDR3 has 14 residues. Trimming removed 0 bases from V and 7 bases from J; junction bases left unmatched: 4. Germline CDR1 and CDR2: MNHEY and SVGAGI. CDR3 in amino acids: CASSYSAGALTQYF. In nucleotides, the CDR3 is TGTGCCAGCAGTTACTCAGCGGGGGCTTTGACCCAGTACTTC.

The chain combines TRBV4-3 with TRBJ2-3, with 8 bases fitting TRBD2. Germline CDR1 and CDR2: LGHNA and YSLEER. V shed 4 bases and J 0 bases; nucleotides not matched to a gene: 9. There are 17 residues in the CDR3. The CDR3 DNA reads TGCGCCAGCAGCCCCTGGGCGGGGGGCTCTAGCACAGATACGCAGTATTTT. This encodes CASSPWAGGSSTDTQYF.

In this sample, this clonotype turned up a few times. This chain links TRBV3-1 with TRBJ2-5; 9 nucleotides agree with TRBD1. Germline V gene lookup returns CDR1 LGHDT and CDR2 YNNKEL (reference sequence). Trimming removed 4 bases from V and 1 base from J; junction bases left unmatched: 7. This CDR3 has 16 residues. The CDR3 bases are TGTGCCAGCAGCCGCTATTTGACAGGGGGCCAAGAGACCCAGTACTTC. Protein: CASSRYLTGGQETQYF.

J is TRBJ2-1 and V is TRBV7-9; a weak D match, TRBD1 (5 bases). The J call is in doubt because the DNA end fits TRBJ2-7 better. This CDR3 spans 16 amino acids. Per germline, CDR1 SEHNR and CDR2 FQNEAQ (reference sequence). The CDR3 spells CASSSQGQWSYNEQYF. In DNA, the CDR3 is TGTGCCAGCAGCTCCCAGGGTCAGTGGTCCTACAATGAGCAGTACTTC.

The chain has TRBV10-3 and TRBJ1-1, with D uncertain. The CDR3 has 15 residues. Trimming left V 0 bases short and J 2 bases short, with 10 bases between. CDR1 ENHRY and CDR2 SYGVKD come from the germline V gene. The CDR3 nucleotides read TGTGCCATCAGTGAGTCGCAGCGCAAAAACACTGAAGCTTTCTTT. Amino acid sequence: CAISESQRKNTEAFF.

V and J are TRBV19 and TRBJ2-5; TRBD2 agrees at 11 bases. Trimming at V came to 1 base and at J to 4 bases, leaving 2 bases not matched to a gene. Germline CDR1 and CDR2: LNHDA and SQIVND (reference sequence). This CDR3 comprises 15 residues. The CDR3 DNA follows: TGTGCCAGTAGTATAGGAACTAGCGGGAGAGAGACCCAGTACTTC. Translating it yields CASSIGTSGRETQYF.

The rearrangement joins TRBV24-1 to TRBJ1-1, with D hard to call. Germline CDR1 reads KGHDR; CDR2 reads SFDVKD. Trimming left V 5 bases short and J 2 bases short, with 11 bases between. The CDR3 is 14 residues long. CDR3 DNA: TGTGCCACCAGTGCCCCGGGCGTAAACACTGAAGCTTTCTTT. It codes for CATSAPGVNTEAFF.

The rearrangement uses TRBV20-1 and TRBJ2-1; D is undetermined. This CDR3 spans 13 amino acids. Germline loops: CDR1 DFQATT, CDR2 SNEGSKA (reference sequence). V shed 6 bases and J shed 6 bases, with 15 bases lying between them. CDR3 bases: TGCAGTGCCCCACACTCCCCCCGCAATGAGCAGTTCTTC. Its translation: CSAPHSPRNEQFF.

The rearrangement links TRBV6-5 to TRBJ2-7, with D perhaps matching TRBD2 (5 bases). CDR1 is MNHEY, CDR2 SVGAGI, per germline. The CDR3 extends over 14 amino acids. Trimming took off 0 bases at V and 4 bases at J, with 10 bases between the two ends. The CDR3 protein is CASSYSMREYEQYF. The CDR3 bases are TGTGCCAGCAGTTACTCGATGAGGGAATACGAGCAGTACTTC.

Points on this clonotype: This sequence may be a read error, since a much larger clone differs from it by one base. V and J are TRBV11-3 and TRBJ2-3; 8 nucleotides match TRBD2. CDR1 is SGHNT and CDR2 is YENEEA in the germline V gene. The CDR3 extends over 15 amino acids. The V gene end was trimmed by 3 bases and the J gene end by 5 bases; junction bases not matched to a gene: 7. The CDR3 loop is CASSFGGAFGDTQYF. Written as DNA, the CDR3 is TGTGCCAGCAGCTTCGGGGGGGCCTTTGGAGATACGCAGTATTTT.

CDR3 DNA: TGTGCCAGCAGTTTGCTAGCGGGGGGACTCACAGATACGCAGTATTTT. This encodes CASSLLAGGLTDTQYF. V usage is TRBV7-2 and J usage is TRBJ2-3; TRBD2 matches 11 bases. The CDR3 is 16 amino acids. The ends lost 6 bases at V and 2 bases at J; junction bases unmatched: 7. CDR1 is SGHTA and CDR2 is FQGNSA in the germline V gene. Using reference TRBV7-2 and TRBJ2-3 for the parts outside the CDR3, the full variable domain is GAGVSQSPSNKVTEKGKDVELRCDPISGHTALYWYRQSLGQGLEFLIYFQGNSAPDKSGLPSDRFSAERTGGSVSTLTIQRTQQEDSAVYLCASSLLAGGLTDTQYFGPGTRLTVL.

In nucleotides, the CDR3 is TGTGCCAGCAGCGGTACCCGACAGGGCATCAATCAGCCCCAGCATTTT. Translating gives CASSGTRQGINQPQHF. The chain is built from TRBV5-6 and TRBJ1-5, with TRBD1 identical over 7 bases. The CDR3 covers 16 residues. CDR1 and CDR2 from the germline V gene are SGHDT and YYEEEE. The V gene end was trimmed by 4 bases and the J gene end by 3 bases; junction bases not matched to a gene: 10.

The CDR3 bases are TGTGCCAGCAGTTGGTCGCGGATCTACGAGCAGTACTTC. Translated, it gives CASSWSRIYEQYF. The rearrangement joins TRBV6-5 to TRBJ2-7; D gene unclear. CDR1 and CDR2 (germline): MNHEY, SVGAGI. Trimming left V 4 bases short and J 3 bases short, with 10 bases between. CDR3 length: 13 amino acids.

The chain links TRBV10-3 to TRBJ2-3; D not certain. Deletions cut 3 bases from V and 10 bases from J, with 11 bases between. CDR3 length equals 12 residues. Germline loops: CDR1 ENHRY, CDR2 SYGVKD. The CDR3 region has the DNA TGTGCCATCAGTGAAGGGCTAAGTTCGCAGTATTTT. It encodes CAISEGLSSQYF.

As regards this clonotype: A much larger clone lies a single base off, so this may be a read error. The chain is built from TRBV7-9 and TRBJ2-3; no clear D. V was cut by 5 bases and J by 2 bases, with 17 bases left in between. The CDR3 is 16 residues long. Germline-derived CDR1 and CDR2 are SEHNR and FQNEAQ (reference sequence). In DNA, the CDR3 is TGTGCCAGCAGCAGGAGTACAGAGGTCGACACAGATACGCAGTATTTT. Residues: CASSRSTEVDTDTQYF.

This clonotype was recorded once. The chain couples TRBV24-1 to TRBJ2-3, with 12 bases fitting TRBD2. The CDR3 is 16 amino acids. After removal of 7 bases from V and 2 bases from J, the junction contained 6 bases not matched to a gene. Germline V gives CDR1 KGHDR, CDR2 SFDVKD. CDR3 protein: CATSGRTSGITDTQYF. CDR3 in DNA: TGTGCCACCAGCGGCAGGACTAGCGGGATCACAGATACGCAGTATTTT.

This clonotype was seen a single time. CDR3 sequence reads: CASSKLLAGSQDTQYF. CDR3 nucleotides: TGTGCCAGTAGTAAGCTGCTAGCGGGGTCTCAAGATACGCAGTATTTT. The V and J genes are TRBV19 and TRBJ2-3; TRBD2 aligns across 9 bases. Germline V CDR1 and CDR2: LNHDA, SQIVND (reference sequence). The CDR3 contains 16 residues. V lost 4 bases and J lost 5; bases outside the gene matches: 10.

This clonotype came up a few times. This chain uses TRBV29-1 with TRBJ1-2; D gene uncertain. The ends were cut back, 3 bases at V and 4 bases at J, with 15 bases in the middle. The CDR3 consists of 14 residues. Germline lookup yields CDR1 SQVTM and CDR2 ANQGSEA. This chain's CDR3 is CSVEAGRGGYGYTF. The DNA of the CDR3 is TGCAGCGTTGAGGCCGGGCGGGGAGGCTATGGCTACACCTTC.

This chain joins TRBV24-1 and TRBJ2-1; possible D gene TRBD2, 5 bases. Germline-derived CDR1 and CDR2 are KGHDR and SFDVKD. Trimming took 3 bases from V and 2 from J, leaving 10 bases between them. This CDR3 comprises 15 residues. In DNA, the CDR3 is TGTGCCACCAGTGATCCCCGGGAACCCTACAATGAGCAGTTCTTC. As protein: CATSDPREPYNEQFF.

The table lists this clonotype with a count of one. V gene TRBV28 combines with J gene TRBJ2-5, with 7 bases fitting TRBD2. The junction had 11 bases not matched to a gene; V was cut back by 8 bases and J by 11 bases. The germline V gene encodes CDR1 MDHEN and CDR2 SYDVKM. The CDR3 extends over 12 amino acids. CDR3 nucleotides: TGTGCCAGCCGGGACTATCAAAGGGAGCAGTACTTC. Translation: CASRDYQREQYF.

This clonotype has a handful of counts. This chain connects TRBV20-1 to TRBJ1-1, with D possibly matching TRBD1 (5 bases). There are 15 residues in the CDR3. Germline loops: CDR1 DFQATT, CDR2 SNEGSKA (reference sequence). Trimming pared 3 bases from V and 4 bases from J, leaving 18 bases between. The CDR3 here is CSARTSGGGATEAFF. DNA of the CDR3: TGCAGTGCTAGGACTTCGGGCGGCGGGGCCACTGAAGCTTTCTTT.

There are a few counts of this clonotype. The chain employs TRBV4-1 and TRBJ2-7; D tentatively reads TRBD1 or TRBD2 (5 bases each). CDR3 length equals 13 residues. Per the germline V gene, CDR1 is MGHRA and CDR2 is YSYEKL. Between the trimmed V and J ends, which lost 4 bases and 7 bases, there was a span of 14 bases. The CDR3 loop reads CASSRDVPTEQYF. CDR3 DNA: TGCGCCAGCAGCCGGGACGTCCCTACAGAGCAGTACTTC.

The chain carries TRBV18 and TRBJ2-7; D is perhaps TRBD2 (6 bases). The last part of the DNA fits TRBJ2-4 better; the J call may be wrong. The CDR3 length is 15 residues. Germline V gives CDR1 KGHSH, CDR2 LQKENI. The CDR3 protein is CASSPPGVAGNIQYF. The CDR3 DNA reads TGTGCCAGCTCACCACCTGGGGTGGCGGGGAACATTCAGTACTTC.

The chain is built from TRBV28 and TRBJ2-5; D might be TRBD1 or TRBD2, each matching 6 bases. The germline V gene has CDR1 MDHEN and CDR2 SYDVKM. The V end lost 3 bases, the J end lost 4 bases, and 12 bases lay between the germline ends. This CDR3 region has 14 residues. CDR3 nucleotides: TGTGCCAGCAGTTTTGGGGGCGGGGTAGAGACCCAGTACTTC. Protein product: CASSFGGGVETQYF.

The rearrangement joins TRBV6-2 or TRBV6-3 to TRBJ2-7; no firm D call. The V and J ends lost 6 bases and 3 bases respectively, with 12 bases between them. Per the germline V gene, CDR1 is MNHEY and CDR2 is SVGEGT. This CDR3 spans 13 amino acids. CDR3 bases: TGTGCCAGCAGAAATGTAGGGTTCTACGAGCAGTACTTC. Encoded protein: CASRNVGFYEQYF.

A note on this clonotype: The junction shows a germline mismatch at one end, possibly a read error. The CDR3 region is CASRAMGGSYNGQFF. CDR3 DNA sequence: TGTGCCAGCAGAGCCATGGGGGGCTCCTACAATGGGCAGTTCTTC. This chain joins TRBV12-3 or TRBV12-4 and TRBJ2-1; the D gene could be TRBD1 or TRBD2 (6 bases each). The CDR3 covers 15 residues.

The V and J genes are TRBV7-3 and TRBJ2-1; D may be TRBD1 or TRBD2 (5 bases each). Per germline, CDR1 SGHTA and CDR2 FQGTGA. The CDR3 contains 15 residues. V was shortened by 5 bases and J by 10 bases, with 21 bases between the two germline ends. CDR3 loop: CASSPPGALFFEQFF. As DNA, the CDR3 is TGTGCCAGCAGCCCTCCCGGGGCACTTTTTTTCGAGCAGTTCTTC.